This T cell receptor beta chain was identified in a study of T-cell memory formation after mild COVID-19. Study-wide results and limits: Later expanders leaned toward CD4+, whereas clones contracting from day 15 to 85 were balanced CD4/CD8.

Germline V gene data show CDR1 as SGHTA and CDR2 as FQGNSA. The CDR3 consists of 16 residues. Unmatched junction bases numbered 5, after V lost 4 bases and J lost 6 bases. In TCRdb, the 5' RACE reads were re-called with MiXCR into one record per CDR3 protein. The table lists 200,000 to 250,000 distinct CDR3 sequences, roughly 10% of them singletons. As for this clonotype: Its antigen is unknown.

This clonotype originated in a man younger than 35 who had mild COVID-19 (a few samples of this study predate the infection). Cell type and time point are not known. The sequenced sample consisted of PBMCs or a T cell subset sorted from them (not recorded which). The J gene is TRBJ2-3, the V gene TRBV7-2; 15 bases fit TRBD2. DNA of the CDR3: TGTGCCAGCAGCTCACCGGGGACTAGCGGGGGGGATACGCAGTATTTT. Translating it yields CASSSPGTSGGDTQYF.